These 10 T cell receptor beta chains were all obtained from the same sample, sequenced in a study of T cells in women clearing cervical HPV infection. Only in-frame clones appear in the TCRdb table, and some are missing; sequencing was by immunoSEQ multiplex PCR. This listing includes about 48,000 clones. Sequences were obtained from blood buffy coat. These receptors all come from a woman aged 18 to 75 with a cervical HPV16 infection that either progressed to CIN3+ or cleared (not recorded which).

Concerning this clone: Coverage ceases 3 residues before the CDR3 finishes, and the germline J gene fills in the end. The chain couples TRBV19 to TRBJ2-3, with a tentative D call TRBD2 (6 bases). With 7 bases removed from V and 5 bases from J, the gap between germline ends came to 13 bases. CDR3 size: 13 residues. Germline V gene lookup returns CDR1 LNHDA and CDR2 SQIVND (reference sequence). CDR3 DNA (partial): TGTGCCAGTACCCTCACGGAGGGAGATACG. As protein: CASTLTEGDT. The full CDR3 reads CASTLTEGDTQYF. Combining the CDR3 with reference TRBV19 and TRBJ2-3 gives the whole variable domain DGGITQSPKYLFRKEGQNVTLSCEQNLNHDAMYWYRQDPGQGLRLIYYSQIVNDFQKGDIAEGYSVSREKKESFPLTVTSAQKNPTAFYLCASTLTEGDTQYFGPGTRLTVL.

Details on this clone: The read ends 3 residues early relative to the CDR3; the germline J gene fills the gap. V gene TRBV19 combines with J gene TRBJ2-2, with D tentatively TRBD1 (5 bases). Germline-derived CDR1 and CDR2 are LNHDA and SQIVND (reference sequence). This CDR3 contains 16 residues. Trimming pared 6 bases from V and 0 bases from J, leaving 14 bases between. The sequenced part of the CDR3 DNA is TGTGCCAGTAGGCCCCTAAAGGGGTCGAACACCGGGGAG. It translates to CASRPLKGSNTGE. The whole CDR3 protein is CASRPLKGSNTGELFF.

With respect to this clone: The read terminates 3 residues before the CDR3 end, so the remaining end is supplied by the germline J gene. The V call is TRBV19, the J call TRBJ2-7, with 10 positions matching TRBD1. The junction had 3 bases not matched to a gene; V was cut back by 2 bases and J by 2 bases. Germline V CDR1 and CDR2: LNHDA, SQIVND (reference sequence). The CDR3 has 15 residues. The chain's CDR3 is CASSITGQGAYEQYF. CDR3 bases read: TGTGCCAGTAGTATAACAGGACAGGGGGCCTACGAG. Combining the CDR3 with reference TRBV19 and TRBJ2-7 gives the whole variable domain DGGITQSPKYLFRKEGQNVTLSCEQNLNHDAMYWYRQDPGQGLRLIYYSQIVNDFQKGDIAEGYSVSREKKESFPLTVTSAQKNPTAFYLCASSITGQGAYEQYFGPGTRLTVT.

In the case of this clone: The CDR3 is cut off 3 residues early in the read; its end comes from the germline J gene. V is TRBV12-5 and J is TRBJ2-3; D is undetermined. The V and J ends lost 2 bases and 1 base respectively, with 13 bases between them. Germline V lookup: CDR1 LGHNT, CDR2 FRNRAP. The CDR3 runs to 16 residues. The CDR3 DNA, read in part, is TGTGCTAGTGGTTTGTGCGTTGCCGGGTGCACAGATACG. It is translated as CASGLCVAGCTDT. The entire CDR3 protein reads CASGLCVAGCTDTQYF.

In the case of this clone: The read ends 3 residues shy of where the CDR3 ends; the end is completed using the germline J gene. This chain joins TRBV19 and TRBJ1-2, with 9 bases fitting TRBD1. CDR3 size: 12 residues. Germline CDR1 LNHDA, CDR2 SQIVND (reference sequence). CDR3 in amino acids: CASAYRGHGYTF. The covered CDR3 bases are TGTGCCAGTGCGTACAGGGGGCACGGC.

Regarding this clone: The CDR3 goes on 3 residues after the read ends, and that part is filled in from the germline J gene. The chain recombines TRBV2 with TRBJ1-2; D not certain. Germline V gives CDR1 SNHLY, CDR2 FYNNEI. V was shortened by 8 bases and J by 0 bases, with 10 bases between the two germline ends. The length of the CDR3 is 13 residues. CDR3 sequence: CASGGGANYGYTF. The covered CDR3 bases are TGTGCCAGCGGAGGCGGTGCTAACTATGGC.

A remark on this clone: The read ends 3 residues shy of where the CDR3 ends; the end is completed using the germline J gene. V usage is TRBV19 and J usage is TRBJ1-5, with D possibly TRBD1 on 5 matching bases. The CDR3 has 17 residues. Germline CDR1 reads LNHDA; CDR2 reads SQIVND (reference sequence). V lost 2 bases and J lost 4, with 18 bases in between. The CDR3 region is CASSIYLGGDFNQPQHF. CDR3 bases read: TGTGCCAGTAGTATATATCTAGGAGGGGATTTTAATCAGCCC. Full variable domain (rest looked up from reference TRBV19 and TRBJ1-5): DGGITQSPKYLFRKEGQNVTLSCEQNLNHDAMYWYRQDPGQGLRLIYYSQIVNDFQKGDIAEGYSVSREKKESFPLTVTSAQKNPTAFYLCASSIYLGGDFNQPQHFGDGTRLSIL.

To note about this clone: The read ends 3 residues before the CDR3 terminus; that terminus is restored from the germline J gene. This chain links TRBV19 with TRBJ2-3, with 7 positions matching TRBD1. The CDR3 is 16 residues long. CDR1 is LNHDA, CDR2 SQIVND, per germline (reference sequence). The junction had 9 bases not matched to a gene; V was cut back by 4 bases and J by 2 bases. Incomplete CDR3 DNA: TGTGCCAGTAGTACCCCAACAGGGGACCCCACAGATACG. It specifies CASSTPTGDPTDT. The entire CDR3 is CASSTPTGDPTDTQYF.

Regarding this clone: Read data end 3 residues before the CDR3 end; the end is taken from the germline J gene. The chain carries TRBV28 and TRBJ1-2; 7 positions agree with TRBD1. The CDR3 runs 14 residues. Germline V CDR1 and CDR2: MDHEN, SYDVKM. The CDR3: CASSLKGRGSGYTF. CDR3 DNA, as far as it was read: TGTGCCAGCAGTTTAAAGGGCAGGGGGAGCGGC.

About this clone: The sequenced fragment ends 3 residues before the CDR3 boundary, so the rest is inferred from the germline J gene. This chain links TRBV19 with TRBJ2-5, with D perhaps TRBD1 (6 bases). The germline gives CDR1 LNHDA, CDR2 SQIVND (reference sequence). V was cut by 5 bases and J by 5 bases, with 12 bases left in between. This CDR3 is built from 13 residues. CDR3 DNA (partial): TGTGCCAGTAGTTTATATACAGGGGAGACC. As protein: CASSLYTGET. The full CDR3 reads CASSLYTGETQYF.